The 14 T cell receptor beta chains given below trace back to one sample, sequenced in a study of regulatory T cells in long-lasting Graves disease. The authors built TCR beta libraries using iRepertoire HTBI primers and Arm-PCR of CDR3 regions. Via MiXCR, TCRdb re-called the multiplex PCR reads, giving one row per CDR3 protein. The sample carries under 450,000 distinct CDR3 sequences, approximately 25% recorded once. Described time point: persistent/refractory GD, antithyroid drugs over 5 years with positive TRAb. There was RNA extracted from PBMCs, and the TCR library was made from it. The input for sequencing was peripheral blood mononuclear cells (PBMCs), taken when the disease was refractory, from a patient treated with antithyroid drugs. The source of these receptors is a woman between 40 and 50 years old with Graves disease.

This clonotype was seen only a few times. This sequence joins TRBV7-9 and TRBJ1-3; D not resolved. With 2 bases removed from V and 0 bases from J, the gap between germline ends came to 11 bases. The CDR3 loop spans 16 amino acids. Germline assignment: CDR1 SEHNR and CDR2 FQNEAQ (reference sequence). DNA for the CDR3: TGTGCCAGCAGCTTATATACCCCCCGCTCTGGAAACACCATATATTTT. Translation gives CASSLYTPRSGNTIYF.

This clonotype was picked up a small number of times. The junction departs from the called germline gene at one end, perhaps through a read error. V usage is TRBV20-1 and J usage is TRBJ1-5; D is ambiguous. The CDR3 has 13 amino acids. Germline loops: CDR1 DFQATT, CDR2 SNEGSKA (reference sequence). CDR3 sequence (DNA): TGCAGTGCTGGAGAGTATAGCAATCAGCCCCAGCATTTT. Translated, it gives CSAGEYSNQPQHF.

This clonotype was seen repeatedly, ten times or more. The chain carries TRBV13 and TRBJ2-7; D unclear. Germline CDR1 reads PRHDT; CDR2 reads FYEKMQ (reference sequence). The CDR3 is 12 amino acids. Trimming left V 5 bases short and J 4 bases short, with 9 bases between. CDR3 nucleotide sequence: TGTGCCAGCAGCCTCCACGTTTACGAGCAGTACTTC. Translated: CASSLHVYEQYF. Using reference TRBV13 and TRBJ2-7 for the parts outside the CDR3, the full variable domain is AAGVIQSPRHLIKEKRETATLKCYPIPRHDTVYWYQQGPGQDPQFLISFYEKMQSDKGSIPDRFSAQQFSDYHSELNMSSLELGDSALYFCASSLHVYEQYFGPGTRLTVT.

A word on this clonotype: This sequence is one base from a far larger clone and is likely a read error. The rearrangement links TRBV28 to TRBJ2-7; 9 bases are a match to TRBD1. The J call may be wrong; the DNA end is better matched by TRBJ2-4. The V gene's germline CDR1 is MDHEN and CDR2 SYDVKM. This CDR3 is built from 15 residues. The CDR3 DNA is TGTGCCAGCAGTACCTGGACAGGGGCGCAAAACATTCAGTACTTC. Translated, it gives CASSTWTGAQNIQYF.

V usage is TRBV28 and J usage is TRBJ1-1, with D hard to call. The CDR3 covers 15 residues. V was pared by 6 bases and J by 0 bases, with 14 bases between. Germline V gene data show CDR1 as MDHEN and CDR2 as SYDVKM. The CDR3 coding sequence is TGTGCCAGCAGAGTAAACGGGTGGATGAACACTGAAGCTTTCTTT. Its translation: CASRVNGWMNTEAFF.

The V and J genes are TRBV7-9 and TRBJ2-7; a weak D match, TRBD2 (6 bases). Germline V gene lookup returns CDR1 SEHNR and CDR2 FQNEAQ (reference sequence). Trimming took 6 bases from V and 2 from J, leaving 17 bases between them. The CDR3 is 15 residues long. CDR3 in DNA: TGTGCCAGCAGTAGCTTGGCGGGGACCACCTACGAGCAGTACTTC. Translated, it gives CASSSLAGTTYEQYF.

The genes are TRBV10-3 and TRBJ2-7; 10 bases are shared with TRBD2. CDR1 ENHRY and CDR2 SYGVKD come from the germline V gene. Trimming took 10 bases from V and 6 from J; bases not matched to a gene: 9. This CDR3 is built from 13 residues. CDR3 amino acids: CATGLAGVSEQYF. The CDR3 coding sequence is TGTGCCACGGGGCTAGCGGGAGTTTCCGAGCAGTACTTC.

This clonotype was recorded once. The chain joins TRBV2 to TRBJ2-5; D is perhaps TRBD1 (7 bases). Germline-derived CDR1 and CDR2 are SNHLY and FYNNEI. The V and J ends lost 8 bases and 3 bases respectively, with 10 bases between them. This CDR3 is built from 12 residues. The CDR3 protein is CASGGTEETQYF. DNA for the CDR3: TGTGCCAGCGGCGGGACAGAAGAGACCCAGTACTTC. Variable domain in full (rest from reference TRBV2 and TRBJ2-5): EPEVTQTPSHQVTQMGQEVILRCVPISNHLYFYWYRQILGQKVEFLVSFYNNEISEKSEIFDDQFSVERPDGSNFTLKIRSTKLEDSAMYFCASGGTEETQYFGPGTRLLVL.

The gene calls are TRBV19 and TRBJ2-3; TRBD2 matches at 11 bases. The CDR3 consists of 20 residues. Germline CDR1 LNHDA, CDR2 SQIVND (reference sequence). The V segment lost 5 bases and the J segment 8 bases; nucleotides outside the gene matches: 24. Written as DNA, the CDR3 is TGTGCCAGTAGTTCCGTACTGGGGACTAGCGGAGCTAGCTCGGGGGGTACGCAGTATTTT. Amino acids: CASSSVLGTSGASSGGTQYF.

The chain uses TRBV19 and TRBJ1-5, with 9 bases identical to TRBD1. This CDR3 has 13 amino acids. Germline CDR1 reads LNHDA; CDR2 reads SQIVND (reference sequence). V was clipped by 10 bases and J by 4 bases; unmatched bases: 5. The CDR3 loop reads CATRTGVNQPQHF. Written as DNA, the CDR3 is TGTGCCACCAGGACAGGGGTTAATCAGCCCCAGCATTTT.

This clonotype was counted once. This rearrangement joins TRBV7-2 to TRBJ2-2; possible D gene TRBD2, 6 bases. V was shortened by 4 bases and J by 4 bases, with 10 bases between the two germline ends. This CDR3 contains 14 residues. Germline CDR1 reads SGHTA; CDR2 reads FQGNSA. The CDR3 DNA reads as TGTGCCAGCAGCTGGATGGGGGGCACCGGGGAGCTGTTTTTT. This codes for CASSWMGGTGELFF.

About this clonotype: A single base separates this from a much larger clone, so it may be a read error. The genes are TRBV28 and TRBJ2-7, with D uncertain. Germline-derived CDR1 and CDR2 are MDHEN and SYDVKM. The CDR3 is 14 amino acids. This CDR3 reads CTSSLYGGAYEQYF. CDR3 coding DNA: TGTACCAGCAGTTTATACGGCGGAGCCTACGAGCAGTACTTC.

About this clonotype itself: A read error may explain this, as a much larger clone is one base away. V and J are TRBV28 and TRBJ2-7; D is unclear. Germline values: CDR1 MDHEN, CDR2 SYDVKM. The V gene lost 6 bases and the J gene lost 6 bases, with 12 bases spanning the gap. CDR3 length: 12 residues. CDR3 loop: CASSPDRCEQYF. CDR3 bases: TGTGCCAGCAGCCCCGACCGGTGCGAGCAGTACTTC. The full variable domain, completed using reference TRBV28 and TRBJ2-7, is DVKVTQSSRYLVKRTGEKVFLECVQDMDHENMFWYRQDPGLGLRLIYFSYDVKMKEKGDIPEGYSVSREKKERFSLILESASTNQTSMYLCASSPDRCEQYFGPGTRLTVT.

This clonotype was seen at least ten times. The CDR3 sequence: CSARAGSISMNTEAFF. The CDR3 DNA follows: TGCAGTGCTAGAGCGGGCAGTATTTCCATGAACACTGAAGCTTTCTTT. The J gene is TRBJ1-1, the V gene TRBV20-1; D ambiguous. V was pared by 1 base and J by 0 bases, with 15 bases between. This CDR3 is built from 16 residues. Germline-derived CDR1 and CDR2 are DFQATT and SNEGSKA (reference sequence).